This TCR beta chain stems from a study of low-dose radiotherapy and immunotherapy resistance in tumors. Study overall: The drug cyclophosphamide was given into a vein at 200 mg/m2 every two weeks, one day before radiation and immunotherapy.

TRAV- and TRBV-specific primers, spanning alpha and beta chains, primed first-strand cDNA. For amplifying TCRs, the PCR ran for roughly 20 cycles with Phusion, which was used together with a constant-region primer and the adapter on the V primers. TCRdb reanalysed the reads using MiXCR and keeps one entry per CDR3 protein. The data hold 80,000 to 90,000 distinct CDR3 sequences, with roughly a sixth observed a single time. This clonotype was detected many times. The CDR3 totals 14 residues. Trimming took 3 bases from V and 3 from J, leaving 9 bases between them. Time point defined: before trial treatment.

This material consisted of PBMCs, taken before treatment. The gene calls are TRBV12-3 or TRBV12-4 and TRBJ2-1; D tentatively reads TRBD1 or TRBD2 (6 bases each). The sequence derives from a male donor with prostate cancer. The CDR3 DNA reads as TGTGCCAGCAGTTTGGAGGGGGACTACAATGAGCAGTTCTTC. Its translation: CASSLEGDYNEQFF.